A few counts support the clone carrying this TCR beta chain. The sample is drawn from a study of T-cell reconstitution after alpha-beta-depleted transplantation in children. CDR3 length equals 16 residues. Trimming left V 6 bases short and J 9 bases short, with 21 bases between. Germline-derived CDR1 and CDR2 are MNHNS and SASEGT. Researchers prepared the TCRbeta library using unique molecular identifiers, the study reports. TCRdb analysed the PCR reads with MiXCR anew, one entry per CDR3 protein. The table lists 200,000 to 250,000 distinct CDR3 sequences, approximately 9.7% of them singletons. The chain couples TRBV6-1 to TRBJ1-6; D is uncertain. The origin of this receptor is a human donor who donated a stem cell graft to a child with SCID. The starting material was PBMCs from the stem cell graft donor, obtained from the stem cell graft. The CDR3 DNA follows: TGTGCCAGCAGCCGAGGATCCCAGGAGTTCAGTTCACCCCTCCACTTT. Amino acids: CASSRGSQEFSSPLHF.